The 16 T cell receptor beta chains below all came from one sample that was sequenced in a study of Ad26.COV2.S vaccination and SARS-CoV-2 variants. As to treatment: around 19 received Ad26.COV2.S at low or high dose, single or two shots; 5 received placebo; per-sample allocation not given. The study sampled participants on day 63 after the first vaccine or placebo injection. Sequencing was performed with immunoSEQ multiplex PCR; in TCRdb, only in-frame clones are kept and a portion is missing. The sample has about 680,000 clones, roughly 90% seen once. The sequencing here drew on peripheral blood, taken in a trial of Ad26.COV2.S vaccine versus placebo. The receptors originated from a person aged 18-65 years who received the Ad26.COV2.S COVID-19 vaccine or a placebo.

The J gene is TRBJ1-2, the V gene TRBV11-2; 8 nucleotides match TRBD1. The CDR3 is 15 residues long. Losses at the gene ends were 0 bases for V and 7 bases for J; bases not matched to a gene: 7. The germline gives CDR1 SGHAT, CDR2 FQNNGV. The CDR3 sequence: CASSLDGARGPGYTF. In DNA, the CDR3 is TGTGCCAGCAGCTTAGATGGGGCCAGGGGGCCTGGCTACACCTTC.

This clone turned up a few times. V and J are TRBV11-3 and TRBJ1-1; the D is unclear. Germline V CDR1 and CDR2: SGHNT, YENEEA. The CDR3 is 13 amino acids. Trimming took 0 bases from V and 1 from J, leaving 3 bases between them. CDR3 nucleotide sequence: TGTGCCAGCAGCTTAGAAGGGAACACTGAAGCTTTCTTT. This translates into CASSLEGNTEAFF. Looking up the rest from reference TRBV11-3 and TRBJ1-1 gives the full variable domain: EAGVVQSPRYKIIEKKQPVAFWCNPISGHNTLYWYLQNLGQGPELLIRYENEEAVDDSQLPKDRFSAERLKGVDSTLKIQPAELGDSAVYLCASSLEGNTEAFFGQGTRLTVV.

The V call is TRBV30, the J call TRBJ2-1, with 15 bases fitting TRBD2. Per germline, CDR1 GTSNPN and CDR2 SVGIG (reference sequence). This CDR3 has 14 amino acids. V gave up 7 bases and J gave up 7 bases; unmatched junction bases: 5. The CDR3 DNA sequence: TGTGCCTACACCGGGACTAGCGGGGGGAATGAGCAGTTCTTC. It is translated as CAYTGTSGGNEQFF.

V is TRBV6-5 and J is TRBJ1-4; 7 bases line up with TRBD1. With 2 bases clipped from V and 8 bases from J, the junction kept 8 bases outside the gene matches. There are 15 residues in the CDR3. CDR1 and CDR2 from the germline V gene are MNHEY and SVGAGI. The CDR3: CASSYGQGGGEKLFF. The CDR3 DNA reads as TGTGCCAGCAGTTACGGTCAGGGGGGAGGAGAAAAACTGTTTTTT.

The table lists this clone with a count of one. The gene calls are TRBV4-3 and TRBJ1-2; 7 bases match TRBD1. The CDR3 contains 15 residues. The junction had 5 bases not matched to a gene; V was cut back by 0 bases and J by 4 bases. CDR1 and CDR2 from the germline V gene are LGHNA and YSLEER. CDR3 residues: CASSQEQKGAYGYTF. Written as DNA, the CDR3 is TGCGCCAGCAGCCAAGAGCAGAAGGGGGCCTATGGCTACACCTTC.

The chain carries TRBV5-4 and TRBJ1-6; D uncertain. CDR3 length: 13 residues. Looked up from germline, CDR1 is SGHNT and CDR2 is YYREEE (reference sequence). Trimming left V 0 bases short and J 9 bases short, with 7 bases between. In DNA, the CDR3 is TGTGCCAGCAGCTTGGCGGAACGTTCACCCCTCCACTTT. It translates to CASSLAERSPLHF.

The chain has TRBV7-9 and TRBJ2-7; 7 nucleotides agree with TRBD1. CDR3 length: 15 amino acids. Per the germline V gene, CDR1 is SEHNR and CDR2 is FQNEAQ (reference sequence). V shed 5 bases and J 4 bases; nucleotides not matched to a gene: 11. This chain's CDR3 is CASSPEQGNWYEQYF. The CDR3 coding sequence is TGTGCCAGCAGCCCAGAACAGGGGAACTGGTACGAGCAGTACTTC.

The rearrangement links TRBV5-1 to TRBJ1-4; TRBD1 might be the D (5 bases). V lost 4 bases, J lost 8 bases, and 18 bases lay in between. The CDR3 length is 15 residues. CDR1 and CDR2 (germline): SGHRS, YFSETQ. CDR3 sequence reads: CASSPLGQGEEKLFF. Here the CDR3 DNA reads TGCGCCAGCAGCCCTTTGGGGCAGGGTGAAGAAAAACTGTTTTTT.

This clone is a singleton in its sample. V gene TRBV9 combines with J gene TRBJ2-7, with 7 positions matching TRBD1. The germline V gene encodes CDR1 SGDLS and CDR2 YYNGEE. V shed 2 bases and J 0 bases; nucleotides not matched to a gene: 2. The CDR3 length is 14 residues. The CDR3 bases are TGTGCCAGCAGCGTCGACAGGGTCTCCTACGAGCAGTACTTC. This gives the protein CASSVDRVSYEQYF.

The chain uses TRBV19 and TRBJ1-4, with D perhaps TRBD1 (5 bases). The CDR3 contains 15 residues. Looked up from germline, CDR1 is LNHDA and CDR2 is SQIVND (reference sequence). V was clipped by 2 bases and J by 11 bases, with 18 bases between them. The DNA of the CDR3 is TGTGCCAGTAGTATACGGGAAACCGACCGGGACAAACTGTTTTTT. Translating it yields CASSIRETDRDKLFF.

The rearrangement links TRBV3-1 (or the pseudogene TRBV3-2) to TRBJ1-1, with 9 bases identical to TRBD1. CDR3 size: 13 residues. Germline trimming cut 4 bases from V and 9 bases from J; bases unmatched to any gene: 6. Germline lookup yields CDR1 LGHDT and CDR2 YNNKEL (reference sequence). For the CDR3, the DNA is TGTGCCAGCAGCCTACTCGGACAGGGGAAAGCTTTCTTT. Amino acid sequence: CASSLLGQGKAFF.

The chain combines TRBV7-2 with TRBJ2-3; 9 bases map to TRBD2. J was trimmed by 4 bases and V by 6 bases; bases with no gene match: 17. Germline V lookup: CDR1 SGHTA, CDR2 FQGNSA. This CDR3 contains 18 residues. The CDR3 DNA follows: TGTGCCAGCAGACACCGGCCCACTGGGGGCGGGGGGGCAGATACGCAGTATTTT. It codes for CASRHRPTGGGGADTQYF.

This chain links TRBV12-3 or TRBV12-4 with TRBJ1-1; D not certain. The V end was cut by 3 bases, the J end by 6 bases, with 11 bases between. This CDR3 contains 13 residues. The CDR3 reads CASSFYRVAEAFF. CDR3 DNA sequence: TGTGCCAGCAGTTTTTACCGGGTAGCTGAAGCTTTCTTT.

The CDR3 coding sequence is TGTGCCAGCAGCCCCCGGACTGACGAGACCCAGTACTTC. It translates to CASSPRTDETQYF. V and J are TRBV9 and TRBJ2-5; a possible D gene is TRBD2 (5 bases). CDR3 length equals 13 residues. CDR1 SGDLS and CDR2 YYNGEE come from the germline V gene. V lost 4 bases to trimming and J lost 5 bases, with 12 bases between them.

This chain uses TRBV18 with TRBJ1-2; D may be TRBD1 (6 bases). Germline CDR1 KGHSH, CDR2 LQKENI. This CDR3 spans 13 amino acids. V was pared by 3 bases and J by 2 bases, with 7 bases between. CDR3 region: CASSPTGNYGYTF. The CDR3, as DNA: TGTGCCAGCTCACCTACAGGGAACTATGGCTACACCTTC.

CDR3 sequence: CASSLDQKVNSPLHF. The CDR3 DNA sequence: TGTGCCAGCAGCTTGGACCAGAAAGTTAATTCACCCCTCCACTTT. The genes are TRBV5-4 and TRBJ1-6; no clear D. CDR1 is SGHNT and CDR2 is YYREEE in the germline V gene (reference sequence). The germline V and J ends were trimmed by 0 bases and 6 bases, with 10 bases remaining between them. This CDR3 has 15 residues.